This T cell receptor beta chain was sequenced for a study of PD-L1 blockade in urothelial cancer (TCRdb year 2017). With regard to the full study: Therapy was started at some point between 2013 and 2015 for all patients, and atezolizumab 1,200 mg was administered intravenously every 3 weeks. Durable clinical benefit meant progression-free survival longer than 6 months, and TCR features were also tested against progression-free and overall survival. About 90% of the roughly 29 patients were males with bladder-origin urothelial cancer, and about 65% of the roughly 30 reported a prior smoking history. TCR sequencing covered pretreatment tumor samples and matched, serially collected peripheral blood taken before and after atezolizumab treatment. Patients had an ECOG performance status of 0 or 1 and had received between 0 and 3 prior chemotherapy regimens. Over 28 patients had pretreatment blood TCR-seq, approximately 24 had at least one posttreatment blood collection, and approximately 24 had tumor TCR-seq. Blood samples gave a median of approximately 150,000 T cells and 80,000 or so unique TCRs, with a median clonality of 0.080. In the same patients, whole exome sequencing and RNA sequencing of pretreatment tumors were performed in addition to TCR sequencing. Durable clinical benefit was achieved by nine patients and was not achieved by 20 patients. Blood samples were analyzed 3 weeks after the start of treatment (second dose) and 6 weeks after the start of treatment. The study was an exploratory multi-omic analysis of somatic, immune and clinical correlates of response to PD-L1 blockade with atezolizumab in urothelial cancer.

A total of under 35 patients with locally advanced or metastatic urothelial carcinoma, treated at Memorial Sloan Kettering on a trial protocol, made up the cohort. Peripheral blood mononuclear cells were collected pretreatment and during treatment, at between 1 and 8 total time points per patient. The Qiagen DNeasy Blood extraction kit was used to purify genomic DNA from total PBMCs and from tumor samples. Collected pretreatment and during treatment, PBMCs were isolated and stored as previously described. To note about this clone: What this receptor recognizes is not known. No base-level quality is on record; no much larger clone is a single base apart.

Synthetic TCR analog templates were spiked into each PCR so that absolute template abundance could be estimated from read counts. The immunoSEQ assay used bias-controlled V and J gene primers to amplify TCRbeta CDR3 regions from genomic DNA. Rearranged TCRbeta segments were sequenced at approximately 20X coverage. As for the authors' bioinformatics: Sequencing errors were corrected by clustering, and CDR3s were annotated against IMGT so that V, D and J genes could be assigned. Out-of-frame and stop-codon sequences were excluded, and only productive TCRbeta rearrangements were used in downstream analyses. To compute clonality, Shannon entropy was normalized by the log of the number of unique productive sequences and then subtracted from one. Fisher's exact test with Benjamini-Hochberg correction, using a cutoff of adjusted p below 0.01, was how clones that differed between time points or between blood and tumor were identified. Drawn from immuneACCESS, this table holds only the in-frame rearrangements with V and J called that TCRdb kept. Clones are partly lost; checked studies trace under half to an unresolved V gene and leave the rest unexplained. V, J and clone size derive from that table, while D and trimming were established from the DNA sequence. The sample has 50,000 or so clones on record, 75% to 90% of them singletons. Jointly, the top ten make up about 5.3% of the sample.

Sequences SGHTA (CDR1) and FQGNSA (CDR2) are obtained from the germline V gene. Inclusive of the bounding cysteine and phenylalanine, the CDR3 is 15 residues long. The read is trimmed to its CDR3 DNA, 45 bases read in frame from base 1. V loses 5 bases, J loses 1 base, and the germline ends lie 13 bases apart. The study at large found these results: Small sample size (n of about 29) and many exploratory analyses mean the results are intended to be hypothesis-generating. Among patients with durable benefit, tumor-associated TCR clones showed greater expansion in peripheral blood 3 weeks after treatment started (n ≈ 20, p = 0.022). Improved progression-free and overall survival was found to be associated with pretreatment peripheral blood TCR clonality below the median.

The receptor's source is a man in his forties with urothelial cancer. The V gene is TRBV7-2 and the J gene is TRBJ2-3, with no confidently assigned D gene. Sequencing used PBMCs, obtained around atezolizumab (anti-PD-L1) treatment. The CDR3 has the sequence CASSTRTQGTDTQYF. The sequence in DNA is TGTGCCAGCAGCACGCGTACCCAGGGCACAGATACGCAGTATTTT. Outside the CDR3, residues come from the reference TRBV7-2 and TRBJ2-3 proteins, so the full variable domain is: GAGVSQSPSNKVTEKGKDVELRCDPISGHTALYWYRQSLGQGLEFLIYFQGNSAPDKSGLPSDRFSAERTGGSVSTLTIQRTQQEDSAVYLCASSTRTQGTDTQYFGPGTRLTVL.